This record looks at one T cell receptor beta chain sequence and its context. This CDR3 has 14 residues. V gave up 7 bases and J gave up 3 bases, with 12 bases separating them. Germline loops: CDR1 KGHDR, CDR2 SFDVKD. These data come from a study of blood T cell repertoires in COVID-19. Using immunoSEQ multiplex PCR, the repertoire was profiled, and TCRdb retains in-frame clones only, with some absent. The table has roughly 410,000 clones, around 87% seen once. This receptor was identified in a woman aged 55-69 years with COVID-19, enrolled during active disease. The chain uses TRBV24-1 and TRBJ1-5, with D tentatively TRBD1 (6 bases). The sequenced material came from peripheral blood. The CDR3 region has the DNA TGTGCCACCAGGGCGCAGGGGCCCAATCAGCCCCAGCATTTT. This translates into CATRAQGPNQPQHF.